Below are 26 T cell receptor beta chains sequenced from a single sample in a study of blood T cell repertoires in COVID-19. TCRdb's copy holds only in-frame clones and misses some; the assay was immunoSEQ multiplex PCR. The sample carries under 95,000 clones, approximately 80% recorded once. The sample was peripheral blood. The source of these receptors is a woman in her 70s with acute or convalescent COVID-19.

This clone was picked up one time. The chain links TRBV19 to TRBJ1-5; D is possibly TRBD1 (6 bases). Germline CDR1 is LNHDA and CDR2 is SQIVND (reference sequence). Trimming took off 5 bases at V and 2 bases at J, with 10 bases between the two ends. The CDR3 sequence is 14 residues long. CDR3 DNA sequence: TGTGCCAGTAGTCCACGACAGGGCAATCAGCCCCAGCATTTT. The encoded protein is CASSPRQGNQPQHF.

The chain uses TRBV6-5 and TRBJ1-6; D is perhaps TRBD1 (6 bases). CDR1 and CDR2 from the germline V gene are MNHEY and SVGAGI. V gave up 1 base and J gave up 8 bases, with 12 bases separating them. The CDR3 has 15 residues. In nucleotides, the CDR3 is TGTGCCAGCAGTTACTGGGGGCGTGGGGATTCACCCCTCCACTTT. This sequence encodes CASSYWGRGDSPLHF.

The rearrangement joins TRBV3-1 (or the pseudogene TRBV3-2) to TRBJ2-1; 10 nucleotides match TRBD1. The J segment lost 7 bases and the V segment lost 2 bases, leaving 8 bases of the junction unmatched. The CDR3 is 16 amino acids. Germline-derived CDR1 and CDR2 are LGHDT and YNNKEL (reference sequence). The CDR3 DNA follows: TGTGCCAGCAGCCAACTCGGGACAGGGGATTATAATGAGCAGTTCTTC. Protein sequence: CASSQLGTGDYNEQFF.

The chain is built from TRBV30 and TRBJ1-5; 9 bases line up with TRBD1. V was clipped by 5 bases and J by 3 bases; unmatched bases: 5. Germline CDR1 is GTSNPN and CDR2 is SVGIG (reference sequence). The CDR3 extends over 14 amino acids. The CDR3: CAWADRGNNQPQHF. The CDR3 coding sequence is TGTGCCTGGGCGGACAGGGGAAACAATCAGCCCCAGCATTTT.

This sequence joins TRBV2 and TRBJ2-3; possible D gene TRBD1, 6 bases. The CDR3 contains 14 residues. Trimming took 7 bases from V and 0 from J, leaving 11 bases between them. Germline CDR1 reads SNHLY; CDR2 reads FYNNEI. CDR3 bases: TGTGCCAGCACCTCTGGACAGAGCACAGATACGCAGTATTTT. Its protein is CASTSGQSTDTQYF.

V and J are TRBV18 and TRBJ2-3; 9 positions match TRBD1. Looked up from germline, CDR1 is KGHSH and CDR2 is LQKENI. This CDR3 region has 16 residues. Trimming at V came to 3 bases and at J to 4 bases, leaving 8 bases not matched to a gene. The chain's CDR3 is CASSPPTGGLADTQYF. CDR3 DNA: TGTGCCAGCTCACCCCCAACAGGGGGCCTGGCAGATACGCAGTATTTT. The full variable domain, rest sourced from reference TRBV18 and TRBJ2-3, is NAGVMQNPRHLVRRRGQEARLRCSPMKGHSHVYWYRQLPEEGLKFMVYLQKENIIDESGMPKERFSAEFPKEGPSILRIQQVVRGDSAAYFCASSPPTGGLADTQYFGPGTRLTVL.

J is TRBJ1-5 and V is TRBV12-5; a possible D gene is TRBD1 (6 bases). Germline V gene data show CDR1 as LGHNT and CDR2 as FRNRAP. CDR3 size: 16 residues. Trimming removed 0 bases from V and 0 bases from J, with 9 bases in between. Here the CDR3 reads CASGLVGQYSNQPQHF. The CDR3 coding sequence is TGTGCTAGTGGTTTGGTAGGACAGTATAGCAATCAGCCCCAGCATTTT.

The V gene is TRBV5-1, the J gene TRBJ2-3; 7 bases are a match to TRBD2. This CDR3 is 16 amino acids long. Per germline, CDR1 SGHRS and CDR2 YFSETQ. V trimming: 2 bases; J trimming: 2 bases; junction bases outside the gene matches: 8. This CDR3 reads CASSFLAGSFTDTQYF. The CDR3, as DNA: TGCGCCAGCAGCTTTTTAGCGGGCTCGTTCACAGATACGCAGTATTTT.

The chain couples TRBV28 to TRBJ1-2; 7 bases agree with TRBD1. V lost 3 bases, J lost 8 bases, and 6 bases stayed unmatched. The CDR3 totals 13 residues. The germline CDR1 and CDR2 sequences are MDHEN and SYDVKM. The CDR3 sequence: CASSLGTVRGYTF. The CDR3 nucleotides read TGTGCCAGCAGTTTGGGGACAGTGCGAGGCTACACCTTC.

This clone was detected only once. The V call is TRBV29-1, the J call TRBJ2-7; D might be TRBD1 (6 bases). The CDR3 spans 12 residues. Trimming stripped 7 bases from V and 4 bases from J, with 14 bases between. Germline CDR1 and CDR2: SQVTM and ANQGSEA. CDR3 bases: TGCAGCGCCCACAGGGATGGATACGAGCAGTACTTC. This sequence encodes CSAHRDGYEQYF.

Remarks on this clone: Distinct nucleotide sequences in the sample also encode this CDR3. The chain carries TRBV5-1 and TRBJ1-5; D may be TRBD1 (5 bases). The CDR3 loop spans 14 amino acids. CDR1 is SGHRS and CDR2 is YFSETQ in the germline V gene. V lost 0 bases and J 2 bases, leaving 6 bases between the germline ends. CDR3 DNA: TGCGCCAGCAGCTTGGAAGGGGGCAATCAGCCCCAGCATTTT. As protein: CASSLEGGNQPQHF.

As regards this clone: A junction end diverges from the germline sequence, so it may reflect a read error. The genes are TRBV6-5 and TRBJ1-3; D is unclear. The CDR3 consists of 14 residues. Germline loops: CDR1 MNHEY, CDR2 SVGAGI. DNA for the CDR3: TGTGCCAGCAAGCTGACACTGGCCGGAACCACCATATATTTT. This sequence encodes CASKLTLAGTTIYF.

This chain links TRBV6-5 with TRBJ2-3, with a tentative D call TRBD2 (6 bases). The CDR3 totals 15 residues. Trimming cost V 4 bases and J 2 bases, with 13 bases left between them. Per the germline V gene, CDR1 is MNHEY and CDR2 is SVGAGI. CDR3 residues: CASSSLGLYTDTQYF. CDR3 in DNA: TGTGCCAGCAGTTCCCTGGGACTTTACACAGATACGCAGTATTTT.

The rearrangement uses TRBV2 and TRBJ1-2; D may be TRBD1 (5 bases). This CDR3 is built from 13 residues. CDR1 is SNHLY and CDR2 is FYNNEI in the germline V gene. V was shortened by 0 bases and J by 7 bases, with 9 bases between the two germline ends. The CDR3 region has the DNA TGTGCCAGCAGTGAAGCCGGGACTCGTGGCTACACCTTC. Translated, it gives CASSEAGTRGYTF.

This clone came up a few times. V is TRBV2 and J is TRBJ2-2; 7 bases fit TRBD2. V trimming: 6 bases; J trimming: 5 bases; junction bases outside the gene matches: 6. CDR1 and CDR2 from the germline V gene are SNHLY and FYNNEI. The CDR3 is 14 residues long. The CDR3 region is CASSWTSGTGELFF. DNA of the CDR3: TGTGCCAGCAGCTGGACTAGTGGGACCGGGGAGCTGTTTTTT.

The V call is TRBV12-5, the J call TRBJ2-7; TRBD1 is a possible D gene (5 bases). The germline V and J ends were trimmed by 3 bases and 0 bases, with 9 bases remaining between them. The length of the CDR3 is 14 residues. Germline V CDR1 and CDR2: LGHNT, FRNRAP. CDR3 residues: CASGFPTVSYEQYF. The DNA for the CDR3 is TGTGCTAGTGGTTTCCCGACAGTCTCCTACGAGCAGTACTTC.

The chain links TRBV4-1 to TRBJ2-1; no reliable D call. Deletions cut 0 bases from V and 6 bases from J, with 9 bases between. The CDR3 is made up of 14 amino acids. From germline, CDR1 is MGHRA and CDR2 YSYEKL. The CDR3: CASSQDPGINEQFF. CDR3 DNA: TGCGCCAGCAGCCAAGATCCAGGAATCAATGAGCAGTTCTTC.

The genes are TRBV6-5 and TRBJ2-2; D is unresolved. This CDR3 is built from 12 residues. Trimming removed 4 bases from V and 8 bases from J, with 8 bases in between. CDR1 and CDR2 (germline): MNHEY, SVGAGI. The CDR3 DNA is TGTGCCAGCAGTTCTCGGTTAGGGGAGCTGTTTTTT. Protein sequence: CASSSRLGELFF.

The J gene is TRBJ1-5, the V gene TRBV7-8, with D perhaps TRBD1 (6 bases). The CDR3 is 14 amino acids. Trimming cost V 5 bases and J 2 bases, with 10 bases left between them. Germline V gene data show CDR1 as SGHVS and CDR2 as FQNEAQ. The CDR3 loop reads CASSVTGGNQPQHF. The CDR3 DNA reads TGTGCCAGCAGCGTGACAGGCGGCAATCAGCCCCAGCATTTT.

This clone was recorded once. The chain joins TRBV21-1 to TRBJ1-1; the table assigns TRBD1, which was not confirmed against the DNA. TRBV21-1 is marked as a pseudogene. The CDR3 spans 14 residues. In DNA, the CDR3 is TGTGCCAGCGGACGACAGGGATCGAACACTGAAGCTTTCTTT. Protein sequence: CASGRQGSNTEAFF.

The CDR3 DNA follows: TGCGCCAGCAGCGACCCGACAGGGAACGAGCAGTACTTC. Residues: CASSDPTGNEQYF. The chain employs TRBV4-1 and TRBJ2-7, with 7 bases lining up with TRBD1. CDR1 is MGHRA, CDR2 YSYEKL, per germline. The CDR3 runs to 13 residues. The junction had 6 bases not matched to a gene; V was cut back by 5 bases and J by 5 bases.

The chain couples TRBV19 to TRBJ2-1; the D gene is possibly TRBD1 (5 bases). V lost 5 bases and J 4 bases, leaving 18 bases between the germline ends. The CDR3 covers 16 residues. Germline CDR1 reads LNHDA; CDR2 reads SQIVND (reference sequence). CDR3 sequence reads: CASSQGRSLYYNEQFF. The CDR3 nucleotides read TGTGCCAGTAGTCAGGGTCGATCCCTATATTACAATGAGCAGTTCTTC.

This clone was detected once. V is TRBV19 and J is TRBJ2-1; TRBD1 might be the D (5 bases). Germline loops: CDR1 LNHDA, CDR2 SQIVND (reference sequence). V was clipped by 5 bases and J by 5 bases, with 13 bases between them. CDR3 length: 14 amino acids. The CDR3 reads CASSLQGGDNEQFF. DNA for the CDR3: TGTGCCAGTAGTCTTCAGGGTGGGGACAATGAGCAGTTCTTC. Full variable domain (rest looked up from reference TRBV19 and TRBJ2-1): DGGITQSPKYLFRKEGQNVTLSCEQNLNHDAMYWYRQDPGQGLRLIYYSQIVNDFQKGDIAEGYSVSREKKESFPLTVTSAQKNPTAFYLCASSLQGGDNEQFFGPGTRLTVL.

This clone has a single count. The J gene is TRBJ2-3, the V gene TRBV5-4; D unresolved. Germline V lookup: CDR1 SGHNT, CDR2 YYREEE (reference sequence). The CDR3 totals 13 residues. Trimming left V 0 bases short and J 4 bases short, with 6 bases between. In DNA form, the CDR3 reads TGTGCCAGCAGCTTGGATGCGGCAGATACGCAGTATTTT. Its protein is CASSLDAADTQYF.

V gene TRBV6-1 combines with J gene TRBJ1-4; D may be TRBD1 (6 bases). Germline values: CDR1 MNHNS, CDR2 SASEGT. CDR3 length: 15 residues. Deletions cut 1 base from V and 0 bases from J, with 6 bases between. The CDR3 DNA sequence: TGTGCCAGCAGTGAAGGGACAGCAACTAATGAAAAACTGTTTTTT. Amino acids: CASSEGTATNEKLFF.

The count of this clone is one. The CDR3 DNA is TGCGCCAGCAGCTTCCGGGGGGATATGAACACTGAAGCTTTCTTT. It specifies CASSFRGDMNTEAFF. The rearrangement joins TRBV5-1 to TRBJ1-1, with a weak D call TRBD1 (5 bases). The CDR3 runs 15 residues. Germline CDR1 reads SGHRS; CDR2 reads YFSETQ. V was clipped by 2 bases and J by 0 bases, with 11 bases between them.